This T cell receptor (beta chain) is from a study of response to subunit inactivated influenza vaccine. Per germline, CDR1 SGHVS and CDR2 FNYEAQ. The CDR3 contains 14 residues. The ends were cut back, 1 base at V and 5 bases at J, with 8 bases in the middle. TCRdb re-called the RT-PCR reads with MiXCR, one entry per CDR3 protein. The sample has 600,000 to 850,000 distinct CDR3 sequences, approximately 14% seen once; the top ten hold 7.6%. This clonotype has just a few counts. The TCR was taken from a man aged 45 to 65 who received an inactivated influenza vaccine. The chain uses TRBV7-6 and TRBJ2-2; D gene unclear. This specimen consisted of PBMCs from blood, obtained less than 15 days before vaccination. The CDR3 coding sequence is TGTGCCAGCAGCTTAGTATCCCGAACCGGGGAGCTGTTTTTT. Encoded protein: CASSLVSRTGELFF.